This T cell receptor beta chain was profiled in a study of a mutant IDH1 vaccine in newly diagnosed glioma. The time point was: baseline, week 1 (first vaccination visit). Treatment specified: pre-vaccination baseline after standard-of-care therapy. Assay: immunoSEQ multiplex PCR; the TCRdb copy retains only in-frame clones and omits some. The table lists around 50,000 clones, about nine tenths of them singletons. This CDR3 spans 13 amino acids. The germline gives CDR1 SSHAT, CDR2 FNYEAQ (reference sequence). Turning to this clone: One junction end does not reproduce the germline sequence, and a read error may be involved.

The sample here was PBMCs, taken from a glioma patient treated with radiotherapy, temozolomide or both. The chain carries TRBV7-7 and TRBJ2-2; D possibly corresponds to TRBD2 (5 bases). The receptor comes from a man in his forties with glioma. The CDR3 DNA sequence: TGTGCTAGCAGCTTAGCGTTGGCCGGGGAGCTGTTTTTT. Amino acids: CASSLALAGELFF.